This TCR beta chain was obtained from a study of human T cells and chemical hapten exposure. Time point defined: patch test 3, about 24 weeks after DPC sensitization. Sample treatment: therapeutic diphenylcyclopropenone sensitization with weekly scalp DPC. This CDR3 is built from 16 residues. With 5 bases clipped from V and 7 bases from J, the junction kept 14 bases outside the gene matches. Per germline, CDR1 DFQATT and CDR2 SNEGSKA (reference sequence). Original processing methods: A per-sample median of about 96,000 TCRs was observed, with a range of roughly 23,224 to 700,000. A single record per CDR3 protein comes from TCRdb applying MiXCR to the RACE reads. For this entry, the V and J calls and clone size follow TCRdb and not the study's own pipeline. Seen here are roughly 200,000 distinct CDR3 sequences, 24% observed once, and the top ten hold 2% to 2.5%.

This sequence joins TRBV20-1 and TRBJ2-1, with 10 nucleotides matching TRBD2. Sequences were derived from whole blood, sampled in connection with sensitization to the hapten diphenylcyclopropenone (DPC). This receptor was taken from a woman between 40 and 50 years old with alopecia areata. Some clones in this sample may be carry-over from other donors' samples. For the CDR3, the DNA is TGCAGTGCTTACAAACCAGCGGGAGGGACGAAGAATGAGCAGTTCTTC. It translates to CSAYKPAGGTKNEQFF.